The 30 T cell receptor beta chains below all came from one sample that was sequenced in a study of cytomegalovirus exposure and HLA in healthy donors. The PCR used 60 Vbeta and 13 Jbeta primers. Sequenced by immunoSEQ multiplex PCR; TCRdb stores in-frame clones only, minus some. The table records about 180,000 clones, 77% of them present only once. Source material: PBMCs. The receptor set was obtained from a man aged 18 to 29 in good health and CMV-seronegative.

The chain couples TRBV11-2 to TRBJ1-2, with D perhaps matching TRBD1 (6 bases). With 0 bases removed from V and 4 bases from J, the gap between germline ends came to 9 bases. Germline loops: CDR1 SGHAT, CDR2 FQNNGV. The CDR3 is made up of 14 amino acids. For the CDR3, the DNA is TGTGCCAGCAGCTTAGATCGGACAGCCTATGGCTACACCTTC. Amino acid sequence: CASSLDRTAYGYTF.

The rearrangement uses TRBV7-2 and TRBJ2-2, with unresolved D. Between the trimmed V and J ends, which lost 5 bases and 0 bases, there was a span of 7 bases. Germline lookup yields CDR1 SGHTA and CDR2 FQGNSA. The CDR3 is 14 amino acids. DNA of the CDR3: TGTGCCAGCAGCCGAAACACGAACACCGGGGAGCTGTTTTTT. This gives the protein CASSRNTNTGELFF.

This clone was picked up one time. The chain employs TRBV7-3 and TRBJ2-3; possible D gene TRBD1, 5 bases. The CDR3 is 13 residues long. Trimming shortened V by 2 bases and J by 5 bases, and 8 bases separated the two germline ends. CDR1 SGHTA and CDR2 FQGTGA come from the germline V gene. CDR3 nucleotide sequence: TGTGCCAGCAGCTTAGAGGACATAGATACGCAGTATTTT. Residues: CASSLEDIDTQYF.

The chain's CDR3 is CAISELGENSPLHF. The CDR3 DNA follows: TGTGCCATCAGTGAACTGGGAGAGAATTCACCCCTCCACTTT. The chain combines TRBV10-3 with TRBJ1-6; D call uncertain. Between the trimmed V and J ends, which lost 3 bases and 7 bases, there was a span of 10 bases. This CDR3 comprises 14 residues. Germline V gene data show CDR1 as ENHRY and CDR2 as SYGVKD.

In DNA form, the CDR3 reads TGTGCCAGCAGCGAGGCGGGAGGTGTCGAGCAGTACTTC. Its translation: CASSEAGGVEQYF. This sequence joins TRBV9 and TRBJ2-7; 8 bases match TRBD2. V gave up 3 bases and J gave up 6 bases; unmatched junction bases: 5. The CDR3 is made up of 13 amino acids. Germline V lookup: CDR1 SGDLS, CDR2 YYNGEE. The whole variable domain, remainder taken from reference TRBV9 and TRBJ2-7, is DSGVTQTPKHLITATGQRVTLRCSPRSGDLSVYWYQQSLDQGLQFLIQYYNGEERAKGNILERFSAQQFPDLHSELNLSSLELGDSALYFCASSEAGGVEQYFGPGTRLTVT.

J is TRBJ2-1 and V is TRBV7-2; 11 bases align to TRBD2. After removal of 4 bases from V and 14 bases from J, the junction contained 13 bases not matched to a gene. CDR1 and CDR2 from the germline V gene are SGHTA and FQGNSA. The CDR3 length is 15 residues. This CDR3 reads CASSSSDLAGGHKFF. The CDR3 DNA is TGTGCCAGCAGCTCCTCCGATCTAGCGGGAGGCCACAAGTTCTTC.

The V and J genes are TRBV2 and TRBJ1-5, with D maybe TRBD1 (6 bases). The V gene's germline CDR1 is SNHLY and CDR2 FYNNEI. This CDR3 contains 14 residues. Trimming removed 5 bases from V and 9 bases from J, with 17 bases in between. The CDR3, as DNA: TGTGCCAGCAGTCCTCACAGGGTTTCGGGGCCCCAGCATTTT. Translating it yields CASSPHRVSGPQHF.

CDR3 in amino acids: CASSYGQGSFGYGYTF. In DNA, the CDR3 is TGTGCCAGCAGTTACGGACAGGGGAGTTTCGGCTATGGCTACACCTTC. The chain carries TRBV6-6 and TRBJ1-2; 9 positions match TRBD1. The CDR3 has 16 residues. In germline, CDR1 is MNHNY, CDR2 SVGAGI (reference sequence). After removal of 2 bases from V and 4 bases from J, the junction contained 8 bases not matched to a gene.

This clone showed up just once. This rearrangement joins TRBV6-4 to TRBJ2-1; D is unclear. There are 14 residues in the CDR3. Looked up from germline, CDR1 is MRHNA and CDR2 is SNTAGT. V gave up 6 bases and J gave up 2 bases, with 11 bases separating them. The CDR3 region has the DNA TGTGCCAGCAGGGCGGTCCAAACCTACAATGAGCAGTTCTTC. Translating it yields CASRAVQTYNEQFF.

The genes are TRBV5-1 and TRBJ2-7; 14 bases match TRBD2. Per the germline V gene, CDR1 is SGHRS and CDR2 is YFSETQ. V shed 4 bases, J shed 4 bases, and the junction held 7 bases outside the gene matches. This CDR3 region has 16 residues. The CDR3 bases are TGCGCCAGCAGCGCCCGCGGGACTAGCGGGGGATACGAGCAGTACTTC. The encoded protein is CASSARGTSGGYEQYF.

This rearrangement joins TRBV5-1 to TRBJ2-2; 9 bases fit TRBD2. Losses at the gene ends were 4 bases for V and 4 bases for J; bases not matched to a gene: 5. This CDR3 spans 15 amino acids. Germline CDR1 is SGHRS and CDR2 is YFSETQ. The CDR3 sequence is CASSPVAGVTGELFF. The CDR3 coding sequence is TGCGCCAGCAGCCCCGTAGCGGGGGTCACCGGGGAGCTGTTTTTT.

The CDR3 loop is CASSKRGSNGTGHYGYTF. DNA for the CDR3: TGTGCCAGCAGCAAACGGGGCTCAAATGGGACAGGTCACTATGGCTACACCTTC. This sequence joins TRBV21-1 and TRBJ1-2; the table's D call, TRBD1, was not checked against the DNA. TRBV21-1 is assigned pseudogene status. The CDR3 totals 18 residues.

This chain connects TRBV10-2 to TRBJ2-7, with D possibly matching TRBD2 (6 bases). The CDR3 spans 12 residues. Germline V lookup: CDR1 WSHSY, CDR2 SAAADI. V gave up 5 bases and J gave up 5 bases, with 10 bases separating them. The CDR3 protein is CASSTSSHEQYF. CDR3 in DNA: TGCGCCAGCAGTACTAGCAGCCACGAGCAGTACTTC.

The chain recombines TRBV30 with TRBJ2-3; 11 nucleotides match TRBD2. Germline lookup yields CDR1 GTSNPN and CDR2 SVGIG (reference sequence). V lost 4 bases, J lost 2 bases, and 8 bases stayed unmatched. CDR3 length: 16 residues. The CDR3 DNA sequence: TGTGCCTGGAACCGCCCTAGCGGGGGGCCCACAGATACGCAGTATTTT. Residues: CAWNRPSGGPTDTQYF. The full variable domain, in which reference TRBV30 and TRBJ2-3 provide the parts outside the CDR3, is SQTIHQWPATLVQPVGSPLSLECTVEGTSNPNLYWYRQAAGRGLQLLFYSVGIGQISSEVPQNLSASRPQDRQFILSSKKLLLSDSGFYLCAWNRPSGGPTDTQYFGPGTRLTVL.

The chain links TRBV5-6 to TRBJ2-6; D remains unclear. This CDR3 has 15 residues. Trimming cost V 4 bases and J 3 bases, with 11 bases left between them. Per germline, CDR1 SGHDT and CDR2 YYEEEE. CDR3 amino acids: CASSRQVGGANVLTF. CDR3 in DNA: TGTGCCAGCAGCCGACAAGTCGGTGGGGCCAACGTCCTGACTTTC. The full variable domain, its missing parts supplied by reference TRBV5-6 and TRBJ2-6, is DAGVTQSPTHLIKTRGQQVTLRCSPKSGHDTVSWYQQALGQGPQFIFQYYEEEERQRGNFPDRFSGHQFPNYSSELNVNALLLGDSALYLCASSRQVGGANVLTFGAGSRLTVL.

The chain employs TRBV27 and TRBJ2-1, with D possibly matching TRBD1 (5 bases). The CDR3 is made up of 13 amino acids. From germline, CDR1 is MNHEY and CDR2 SMNVEV (reference sequence). The ends were cut back, 7 bases at V and 2 bases at J, with 9 bases in the middle. The CDR3 protein is CASTTGPYNEQFF. For the CDR3, the DNA is TGTGCCAGCACAACAGGTCCCTACAATGAGCAGTTCTTC.

The chain uses TRBV5-1 and TRBJ2-2; no clear D. The CDR3 is 16 amino acids. Trimming pared 6 bases from V and 0 bases from J, leaving 15 bases between. Germline CDR1 and CDR2: SGHRS and YFSETQ. CDR3 sequence (DNA): TGCGCCAGCACCGCAAAATTTCTAGCGAACACCGGGGAGCTGTTTTTT. Protein product: CASTAKFLANTGELFF.

V usage is TRBV7-9 and J usage is TRBJ2-1; TRBD2 aligns across 7 bases. The CDR3 has 18 amino acids. The germline gives CDR1 SEHNR, CDR2 FQNEAQ (reference sequence). V shed 3 bases and J 5 bases; nucleotides not matched to a gene: 16. CDR3 nucleotide sequence: TGTGCCAGCAGCTTCCCCAGGGAAGTCGGACTAGAAAACAATGAGCAGTTCTTC. Translating it yields CASSFPREVGLENNEQFF.

The V and J genes are TRBV5-1 and TRBJ1-1, with a tentative D call TRBD1 (6 bases). The CDR3 runs to 12 residues. Germline loops: CDR1 SGHRS, CDR2 YFSETQ. The V end lost 4 bases, the J end lost 5 bases, and 9 bases lay between the germline ends. CDR3 sequence (DNA): TGCGCCAGCAGCCAGACAGGAACTGAAGCTTTCTTT. Encoded protein: CASSQTGTEAFF.

The chain couples TRBV7-6 to TRBJ2-3; D is unclear. Trimming shortened V by 3 bases and J by 3 bases, and 7 bases separated the two germline ends. This CDR3 comprises 13 residues. Germline lookup yields CDR1 SGHVS and CDR2 FNYEAQ. CDR3 DNA: TGTGCCAGCAGCTTGGGCTATACAGATACGCAGTATTTT. It encodes CASSLGYTDTQYF.

Here the CDR3 DNA reads TGCAGCGTCGCCCGGGACAGGGGGCGTAGAGAGACCCAGTACTTC. This codes for CSVARDRGRRETQYF. The chain carries TRBV29-1 and TRBJ2-5, with TRBD1 matching 12 bases. Germline V CDR1 and CDR2: SQVTM, ANQGSEA. CDR3 length: 15 amino acids. Trimming removed 6 bases from V and 4 bases from J; junction bases left unmatched: 9.

The chain combines TRBV30 with TRBJ2-7; 8 bases match TRBD1. CDR1 is GTSNPN, CDR2 SVGIG, per germline (reference sequence). The CDR3 has 13 residues. V gave up 0 bases and J gave up 2 bases; unmatched junction bases: 0. CDR3 DNA sequence: TGTGCCTGGAGTGTGGGACAGGCCTACGAGCAGTACTTC. This sequence encodes CAWSVGQAYEQYF.

The V gene is TRBV18, the J gene TRBJ2-3, with TRBD2 matching 8 bases. Trimming took 6 bases from V and 0 from J; bases not matched to a gene: 14. CDR3 length equals 18 residues. Germline V gives CDR1 KGHSH, CDR2 LQKENI. In DNA form, the CDR3 reads TGTGCCAGCTCGCGAAATAGCGGGATTAGTTCTAGCACAGATACGCAGTATTTT. It yields the protein CASSRNSGISSSTDTQYF.

The chain has TRBV7-2 and TRBJ1-1; D unclear. The CDR3 spans 16 residues. V was clipped by 5 bases and J by 1 base, with 17 bases between them. In germline, CDR1 is SGHTA, CDR2 FQGNSA. CDR3 sequence reads: CASSPSANRANTEAFF. The DNA for the CDR3 is TGTGCCAGCAGCCCTAGCGCGAACCGGGCGAACACTGAAGCTTTCTTT. The complete variable domain, with remaining parts taken from reference TRBV7-2 and TRBJ1-1, reads GAGVSQSPSNKVTEKGKDVELRCDPISGHTALYWYRQSLGQGLEFLIYFQGNSAPDKSGLPSDRFSAERTGGSVSTLTIQRTQQEDSAVYLCASSPSANRANTEAFFGQGTRLTVV.

The chain joins TRBV28 to TRBJ1-2; tentative D call: TRBD1 (5 bases). Trimming left V 1 base short and J 5 bases short, with 11 bases between. This CDR3 has 14 residues. Germline V gene sequence: CDR1 MDHEN, CDR2 SYDVKM. The CDR3 spells CASSLSAGVYGYTF. The CDR3 DNA reads TGTGCCAGCAGTTTATCAGCGGGGGTGTATGGCTACACCTTC.

The rearrangement links TRBV19 to TRBJ2-5, with D unclear. V was shortened by 5 bases and J by 0 bases, with 10 bases between the two germline ends. Germline V gene data show CDR1 as LNHDA and CDR2 as SQIVND (reference sequence). The CDR3 is 14 residues long. The CDR3 DNA reads as TGTGCCAGTAGTCTCAGACACTACCAAGAGACCCAGTACTTC. Translating it yields CASSLRHYQETQYF.

V gene TRBV6-6 combines with J gene TRBJ1-5; 8 positions agree with TRBD1. The CDR3 is made up of 15 amino acids. With 6 bases clipped from V and 6 bases from J, the junction kept 10 bases outside the gene matches. Germline V gene lookup returns CDR1 MNHNY and CDR2 SVGAGI (reference sequence). CDR3 in amino acids: CASRPGTGRSQPQHF. Here the CDR3 DNA reads TGTGCCAGCAGACCCGGGACAGGAAGGTCTCAGCCCCAGCATTTT.

The V gene is TRBV5-5, the J gene TRBJ2-7; TRBD2 aligns across 10 bases. This CDR3 has 15 residues. Trimming took 4 bases from V and 2 from J; bases not matched to a gene: 6. CDR1 and CDR2 (germline): SGHKS, YYEKEE (reference sequence). CDR3 residues: CASSVASGSPYEQYF. CDR3 DNA sequence: TGTGCCAGCAGCGTCGCTAGCGGGAGCCCCTACGAGCAGTACTTC.

The chain is built from TRBV5-6 and TRBJ1-3; D unclear. Trimming removed 1 base from V and 6 bases from J, with 14 bases in between. Germline CDR1 is SGHDT and CDR2 is YYEEEE. The CDR3 contains 15 residues. The CDR3 region has the DNA TGTGCCAGCAGCTTGAATCGAGGCAGTTCAAACACCATATATTTT. Encoded protein: CASSLNRGSSNTIYF.

V and J are TRBV19 and TRBJ2-7; D not resolved. From germline, CDR1 is LNHDA and CDR2 SQIVND (reference sequence). CDR3 length: 16 amino acids. Between the trimmed V and J ends, which lost 6 bases and 3 bases, there was a span of 21 bases. The CDR3 DNA follows: TGTGCCAGTAGACCTAGAGACCAGTCTCCGATCTACGAGCAGTACTTC. It is translated as CASRPRDQSPIYEQYF.